The 15 T cell receptor beta chains presented below share a single source sample, sequenced in a study of blood T cell repertoires in COVID-19. Clones were read by immunoSEQ multiplex PCR, and TCRdb kept only the in-frame ones, dropping some. The table includes about 190,000 clones, 75% to 90% detected once. Sequencing was carried out using peripheral blood. Receptor source: a middle-aged woman with acute or convalescent COVID-19.

CDR3 residues: CASGPPSYNEQFF. The CDR3 DNA reads TGTGCCAGTGGCCCCCCCTCCTACAATGAGCAGTTCTTC. V is TRBV28 and J is TRBJ2-1; no reliable D call. Trimming stripped 9 bases from V and 0 bases from J, with 9 bases between. Germline V gene data show CDR1 as MDHEN and CDR2 as SYDVKM. The CDR3 has 13 residues.

This clone appeared a few times. This chain connects TRBV28 to TRBJ1-2, with D uncertain. CDR3 length: 15 residues. Germline V gene sequence: CDR1 MDHEN, CDR2 SYDVKM. Trimming stripped 4 bases from V and 6 bases from J, with 18 bases between. CDR3 residues: CASSSTALRLNGYTF. CDR3 sequence (DNA): TGTGCCAGCAGTTCGACGGCCCTGAGGCTGAATGGCTACACCTTC.

This chain connects TRBV6-5 to TRBJ1-2; 10 bases map to TRBD1. The CDR3 extends over 14 amino acids. Trimming cost V 6 bases and J 10 bases; bases outside gene matches: 11. CDR1 MNHEY and CDR2 SVGAGI come from the germline V gene. The CDR3 here is CASSTDRTGGLYTF. In DNA form, the CDR3 reads TGTGCCAGCAGCACCGACCGGACAGGGGGACTCTACACCTTC.

V is TRBV19 and J is TRBJ1-2; no definite D call. V lost 10 bases and J 5 bases, leaving 14 bases between the germline ends. The CDR3 has 12 residues. Germline CDR1 is LNHDA and CDR2 is SQIVND (reference sequence). The CDR3 DNA reads as TGTGCCACTTCGACTCTCGGGTATGGCTACACCTTC. Protein: CATSTLGYGYTF.

The chain carries TRBV11-2 and TRBJ1-1; perhaps TRBD1 as D (6 bases). The CDR3 totals 13 residues. CDR1 SGHAT and CDR2 FQNNGV come from the germline V gene. V shed 4 bases and J shed 3 bases, with 9 bases lying between them. CDR3 sequence reads: CASSWNRDTEAFF. The CDR3 DNA reads as TGTGCCAGCAGCTGGAACAGGGACACTGAAGCTTTCTTT.

Comments on this clone: One junction end does not reproduce the germline sequence, and a read error may be involved. The CDR3 bases are TGCGCCAGCAGCCAAGTACAGGGCGAACGAGAAGATTTT. This sequence encodes CASSQVQGEREDF. V and J are TRBV4-1 and TRBJ1-5; a weak D match, TRBD1 (6 bases). This CDR3 has 13 amino acids. The germline gives CDR1 MGHRA, CDR2 YSYEKL.

V and J are TRBV10-3 and TRBJ2-6; 9 bases line up with TRBD2. CDR3 size: 17 residues. Germline CDR1 and CDR2: ENHRY and SYGVKD. J was trimmed by 0 bases and V by 6 bases; bases with no gene match: 6. CDR3 loop: CAIRAGLALSGANVLTF. The CDR3 region has the DNA TGTGCCATCAGAGCGGGACTAGCACTCTCTGGGGCCAACGTCCTGACTTTC.

This sequence joins TRBV7-9 and TRBJ2-7, with D possibly matching TRBD2 (6 bases). This CDR3 is built from 18 residues. V gave up 5 bases and J gave up 0 bases, with 23 bases separating them. Germline lookup yields CDR1 SEHNR and CDR2 FQNEAQ (reference sequence). CDR3 sequence: CASSRVGYRDSHSYEQYF. The CDR3 nucleotides are TGTGCCAGCAGCCGTGTGGGGTACCGGGACTCCCACTCCTACGAGCAGTACTTC.

The V call is TRBV27, the J call TRBJ1-3; D may be TRBD1 (5 bases). V was pared by 11 bases and J by 0 bases, with 14 bases between. The length of the CDR3 is 14 residues. Germline lookup yields CDR1 MNHEY and CDR2 SMNVEV (reference sequence). For the CDR3, the DNA is TGTGCCCGACCGCAGGGCCCCTCTGGAAACACCATATATTTT. Encoded protein: CARPQGPSGNTIYF.

This rearrangement joins TRBV28 to TRBJ1-1; 9 bases are a match to TRBD1. Germline assignment: CDR1 MDHEN and CDR2 SYDVKM. V dropped 6 bases and J dropped 1; count of bases not matched to a gene: 3. The CDR3 loop spans 14 amino acids. CDR3 bases: TGTGCCAGCAGGGACAGGGGACGGAACACTGAAGCTTTCTTT. Translating gives CASRDRGRNTEAFF.

This clone was seen once. The V and J genes are TRBV28 and TRBJ2-7, with 7 bases aligning to TRBD2. CDR1 is MDHEN and CDR2 is SYDVKM in the germline V gene. With 0 bases clipped from V and 0 bases from J, the junction kept 2 bases outside the gene matches. There are 15 residues in the CDR3. CDR3 DNA sequence: TGTGCCAGCAGTTTATGGGAGCGGGGCTCCTACGAGCAGTACTTC. Its protein is CASSLWERGSYEQYF.

The genes are TRBV15 and TRBJ2-7, with D possibly TRBD2 on 5 matching bases. The CDR3 length is 12 residues. Trimming took 1 base from V and 11 from J, leaving 12 bases between them. Per the germline V gene, CDR1 is LNHNV and CDR2 is YYDKDF (reference sequence). Written as DNA, the CDR3 is TGTGCCACCAGCAGAGTCAACGGGAAGGAGTACTTC. Translating it yields CATSRVNGKEYF.

The chain is built from TRBV7-2 and TRBJ2-7, with 10 bases aligning to TRBD2. The V gene end was trimmed by 1 base and the J gene end by 2 bases; junction bases not matched to a gene: 11. The CDR3 runs to 18 residues. CDR1 and CDR2 from the germline V gene are SGHTA and FQGNSA. For the CDR3, the DNA is TGTGCCAGCAGCTTAGTGGCTAGCGGGGGACAACCCACCTACGAGCAGTACTTC. This sequence encodes CASSLVASGGQPTYEQYF.

This chain uses TRBV9 with TRBJ2-2, with a possible D match to TRBD1 (6 bases). Between the trimmed V and J ends, which lost 4 bases and 6 bases, there was a span of 19 bases. Germline assignment: CDR1 SGDLS and CDR2 YYNGEE. The CDR3 covers 16 residues. Written as DNA, the CDR3 is TGTGCCAGCAGCACCAACAGGGCCAGCGCTGCCGGGGAGCTGTTTTTT. The encoded protein is CASSTNRASAAGELFF.

The chain employs TRBV15 and TRBJ1-5; TRBD1 might be the D (5 bases). Germline CDR1 reads LNHNV; CDR2 reads YYDKDF (reference sequence). The CDR3 covers 15 residues. Trimming shortened V by 0 bases and J by 2 bases, and 8 bases separated the two germline ends. CDR3 amino acids: CATSRDPGGNQPQHF. The CDR3 DNA reads as TGTGCCACCAGCAGAGATCCGGGGGGCAATCAGCCCCAGCATTTT.